Sequencing of this TCR beta chain was carried out in a study of human T cells and chemical hapten exposure. There are a few counts of this clonotype. What it recognizes is unknown. Stated time point: pre-sensitization, week 0. Specified treatment: therapeutic diphenylcyclopropenone sensitization with weekly scalp DPC. The authors' total RNA extraction used unfractionated whole blood. TCRdb processed the RACE reads anew with MiXCR; each CDR3 protein has one entry. This sample has more than 250,000 distinct CDR3 sequences, with almost 8% found just once. The germline V gene has CDR1 MNHNY and CDR2 SVGAGI (reference sequence). With 7 bases clipped from V and 5 bases from J, the junction kept 13 bases outside the gene matches. The CDR3 length is 15 residues. General study points: Expanded TCRs formed significantly more large CDR3 similarity clusters than controls.

Here the sequenced sample was whole blood, taken in connection with sensitization to the hapten diphenylcyclopropenone (DPC). The sequence was collected from a young man with alopecia areata. Some clones in this sample may be carry-over from other donors' samples. The chain has TRBV6-6 and TRBJ2-7; 8 bases align to TRBD1. The CDR3 sequence: CASTPTAQGAHEQYF. CDR3 coding DNA: TGTGCCAGCACCCCAACCGCCCAGGGGGCGCACGAGCAGTACTTC.